The clone carrying this TCR beta chain was recorded only once. Its antigen remains unknown. The source of the sample is a study of cytomegalovirus exposure and HLA in healthy donors. Study context: Roughly 85 million unique TCRs from HLA-typed donors made up an early data release.

The CDR3 consists of 17 residues. Germline loops: CDR1 SEHNR, CDR2 FQNEAQ (reference sequence). Trimming cost V 4 bases and J 0 bases; bases outside gene matches: 12. Study results and caveats: Earlier analysis yielded a pattern in which most TCR beta V segments were productive about 90% or about 30% of the time. Among TCR beta chains, those listed as cytomegalovirus-associated numbered over 150.

Primers included in the PCR were 60 Vbeta and 13 Jbeta primers. Authors' data handling: Later reanalysis found roughly 80 million unique TCR beta chains, some 10 million of them shared. Profiled with immunoSEQ multiplex PCR; TCRdb holds only in-frame clones, not every one. V, J and clone size reflect that table, while D and trimming were determined from the DNA. The data contain approximately 240,000 clones, about 89% of them singletons. The receptor comes from a woman aged 18-35 years in good health and CMV-seronegative. The chain recombines TRBV7-9 with TRBJ2-7; the match to TRBD1 covers 7 bases. Sequencing used PBMCs. The CDR3 here is CASSSGKGQESSYEQYF. CDR3 DNA: TGTGCCAGCAGCTCAGGGAAAGGACAGGAAAGCTCCTACGAGCAGTACTTC.